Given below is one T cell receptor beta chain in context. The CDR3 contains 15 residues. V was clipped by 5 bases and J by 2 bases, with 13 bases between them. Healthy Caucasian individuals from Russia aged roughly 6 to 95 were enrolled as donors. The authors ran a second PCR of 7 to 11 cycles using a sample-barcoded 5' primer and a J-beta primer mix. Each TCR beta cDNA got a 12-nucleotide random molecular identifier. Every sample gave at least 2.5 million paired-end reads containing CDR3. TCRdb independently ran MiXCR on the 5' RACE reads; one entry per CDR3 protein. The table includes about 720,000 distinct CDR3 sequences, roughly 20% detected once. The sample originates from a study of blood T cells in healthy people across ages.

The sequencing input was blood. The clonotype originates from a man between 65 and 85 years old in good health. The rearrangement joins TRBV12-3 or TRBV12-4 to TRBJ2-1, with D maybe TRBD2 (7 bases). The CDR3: CASSGWGGPYNEQFF. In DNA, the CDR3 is TGTGCCAGCAGTGGATGGGGGGGCCCCTACAATGAGCAGTTCTTC.